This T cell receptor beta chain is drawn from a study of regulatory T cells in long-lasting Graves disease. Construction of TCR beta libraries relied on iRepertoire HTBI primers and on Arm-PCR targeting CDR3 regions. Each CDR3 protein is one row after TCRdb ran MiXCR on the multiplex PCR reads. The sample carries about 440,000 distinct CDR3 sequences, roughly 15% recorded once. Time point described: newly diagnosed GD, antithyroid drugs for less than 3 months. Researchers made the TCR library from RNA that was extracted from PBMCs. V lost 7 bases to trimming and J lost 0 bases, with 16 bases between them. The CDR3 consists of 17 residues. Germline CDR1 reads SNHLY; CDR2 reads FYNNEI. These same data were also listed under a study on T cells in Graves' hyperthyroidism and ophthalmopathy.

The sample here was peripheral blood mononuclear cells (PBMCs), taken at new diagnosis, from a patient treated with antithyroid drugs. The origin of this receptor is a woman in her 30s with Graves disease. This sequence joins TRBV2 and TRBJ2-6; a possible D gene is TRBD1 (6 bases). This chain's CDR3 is CASTAGTPVSGANVLTF. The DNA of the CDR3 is TGTGCCAGCACCGCCGGGACACCCGTCTCTGGGGCCAACGTCCTGACTTTC.